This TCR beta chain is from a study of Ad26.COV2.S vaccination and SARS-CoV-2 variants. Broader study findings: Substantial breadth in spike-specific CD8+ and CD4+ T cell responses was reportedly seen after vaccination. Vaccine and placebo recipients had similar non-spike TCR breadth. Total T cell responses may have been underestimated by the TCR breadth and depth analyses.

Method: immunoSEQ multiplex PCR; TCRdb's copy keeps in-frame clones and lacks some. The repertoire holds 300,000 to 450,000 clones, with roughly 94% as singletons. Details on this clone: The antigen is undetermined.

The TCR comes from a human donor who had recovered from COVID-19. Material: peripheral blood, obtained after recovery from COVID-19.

In nucleotides, the CDR3 is TGTGCCAGCTCACCCAGGGCAGGAGATTTTTCCAACGTCCTGACTTTC. It encodes CASSPRAGDFSNVLTF. The gene calls are TRBV18 and TRBJ2-6, with D tentatively TRBD1 (5 bases). Trimming removed 3 bases from V and 8 bases from J, with 17 bases in between. Looked up from germline, CDR1 is KGHSH and CDR2 is LQKENI. The CDR3 covers 16 residues.